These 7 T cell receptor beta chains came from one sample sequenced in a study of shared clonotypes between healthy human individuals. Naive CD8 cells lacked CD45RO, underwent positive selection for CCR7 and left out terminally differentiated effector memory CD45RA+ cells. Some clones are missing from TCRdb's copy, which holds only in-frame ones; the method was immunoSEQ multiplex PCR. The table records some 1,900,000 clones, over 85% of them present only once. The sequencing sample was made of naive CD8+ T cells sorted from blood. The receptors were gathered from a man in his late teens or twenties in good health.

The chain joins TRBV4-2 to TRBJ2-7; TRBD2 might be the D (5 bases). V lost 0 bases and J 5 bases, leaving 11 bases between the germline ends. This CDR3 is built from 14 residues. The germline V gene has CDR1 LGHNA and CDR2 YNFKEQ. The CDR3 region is CASSQEVLAHEQYF. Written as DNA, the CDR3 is TGTGCCAGCAGCCAAGAGGTCCTAGCCCACGAGCAGTACTTC.

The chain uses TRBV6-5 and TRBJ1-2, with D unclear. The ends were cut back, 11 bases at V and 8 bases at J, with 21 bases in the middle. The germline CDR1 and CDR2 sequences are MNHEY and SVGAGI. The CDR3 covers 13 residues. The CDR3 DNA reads TGTGCCGTACGGCAGACCCCACTTGGAGGCTACACCTTC. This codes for CAVRQTPLGGYTF.

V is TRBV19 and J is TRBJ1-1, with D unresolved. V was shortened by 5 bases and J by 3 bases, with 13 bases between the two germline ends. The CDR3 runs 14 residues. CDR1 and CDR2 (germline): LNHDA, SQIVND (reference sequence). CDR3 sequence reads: CASSGQANYTEAFF. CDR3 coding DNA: TGTGCCAGTAGTGGGCAGGCAAATTACACTGAAGCTTTCTTT.

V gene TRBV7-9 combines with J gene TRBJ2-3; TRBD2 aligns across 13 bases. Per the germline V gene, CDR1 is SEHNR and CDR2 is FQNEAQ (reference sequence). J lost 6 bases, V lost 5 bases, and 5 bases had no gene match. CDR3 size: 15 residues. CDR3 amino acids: CASSLTSGGRDTQYF. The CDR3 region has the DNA TGTGCCAGCAGCCTGACTAGCGGGGGGCGCGATACGCAGTATTTT.

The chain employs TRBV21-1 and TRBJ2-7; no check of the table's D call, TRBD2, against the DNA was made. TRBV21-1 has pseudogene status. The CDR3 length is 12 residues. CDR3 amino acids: CASSNSSYEQYF. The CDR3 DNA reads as TGTGCCAGCAGCAATTCGTCCTACGAGCAGTACTTC.

DNA for the CDR3: TGTGCCAGCAGTTTAGCAGGGTATAATGAGCAGTTCTTC. Encoded protein: CASSLAGYNEQFF. The J gene is TRBJ2-1, the V gene TRBV28; a weak D match, TRBD1 (5 bases). The V end lost 2 bases, the J end lost 7 bases, and 9 bases lay between the germline ends. Germline V lookup: CDR1 MDHEN, CDR2 SYDVKM. The length of the CDR3 is 13 residues.

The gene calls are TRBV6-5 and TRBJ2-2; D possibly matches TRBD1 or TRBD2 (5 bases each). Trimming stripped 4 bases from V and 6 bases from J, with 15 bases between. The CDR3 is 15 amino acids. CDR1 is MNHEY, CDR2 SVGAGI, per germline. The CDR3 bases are TGTGCCAGCAGTTCCGGGACGCCATTCCCCGGGGAGCTGTTTTTT. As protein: CASSSGTPFPGELFF.